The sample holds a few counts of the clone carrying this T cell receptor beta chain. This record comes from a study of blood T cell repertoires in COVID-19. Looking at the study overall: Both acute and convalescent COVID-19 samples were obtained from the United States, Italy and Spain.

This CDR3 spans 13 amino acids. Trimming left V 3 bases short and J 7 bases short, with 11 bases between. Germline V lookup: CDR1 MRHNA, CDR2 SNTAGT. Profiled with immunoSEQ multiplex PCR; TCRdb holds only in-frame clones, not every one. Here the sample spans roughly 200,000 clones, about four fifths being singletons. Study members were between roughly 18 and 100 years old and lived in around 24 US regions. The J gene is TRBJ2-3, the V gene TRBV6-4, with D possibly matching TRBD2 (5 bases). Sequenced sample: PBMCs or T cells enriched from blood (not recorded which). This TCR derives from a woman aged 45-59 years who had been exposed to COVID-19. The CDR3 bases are TGTGCCAGCAGTGAAGGGTCGGGGAATACGCAGTATTTT. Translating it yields CASSEGSGNTQYF.